Below, 23 T cell receptor beta chains from the same sample are listed, as sequenced in a study of blood T cell repertoires in COVID-19. The table came from immunoSEQ multiplex PCR; TCRdb's copy has only in-frame clones and leaves some out. The sample consists of approximately 150,000 clones, over 70% of them appearing once. The material sequenced was PBMCs or T cells enriched from blood (not recorded which). These receptors all come from a woman in her forties with acute COVID-19.

In this sample, this clone turned up a few times. The genes are TRBV30 and TRBJ1-2, with 7 bases lining up with TRBD1. The CDR3 sequence is 14 residues long. The junction had 3 bases not matched to a gene; V was cut back by 0 bases and J by 2 bases. Germline V CDR1 and CDR2: GTSNPN, SVGIG (reference sequence). The CDR3 is CAWSVATGNYGYTF. DNA of the CDR3: TGTGCCTGGAGTGTGGCGACAGGGAACTATGGCTACACCTTC.

The chain carries TRBV7-6 and TRBJ2-5; TRBD2 might be the D (5 bases). The CDR3 contains 15 residues. The V end was cut by 2 bases, the J end by 5 bases, with 15 bases between. Per germline, CDR1 SGHVS and CDR2 FNYEAQ. The CDR3 DNA sequence: TGTGCCAGCAGCTTAAATATCGGGGTTGGGGAGACCCAGTACTTC. Its protein product is CASSLNIGVGETQYF.

The chain is built from TRBV5-1 and TRBJ2-5; D unresolved. Trimming took 3 bases from V and 3 from J, leaving 15 bases between them. The V gene's germline CDR1 is SGHRS and CDR2 YFSETQ. The CDR3 length is 15 residues. The CDR3 DNA reads TGCGCCAGCAGCTCCTTCCCCAGGTCGGAAGAGACCCAGTACTTC. Residues: CASSSFPRSEETQYF.

V gene TRBV5-8 combines with J gene TRBJ2-7; TRBD2 aligns across 7 bases. After removal of 1 base from V and 6 bases from J, the junction contained 7 bases not matched to a gene. The CDR3 sequence is 14 residues long. The germline CDR1 and CDR2 sequences are SGHTS and YDEGEE. The CDR3: CASSLLLADGEQYV. In DNA form, the CDR3 reads TGTGCCAGCAGCTTGTTGCTAGCGGACGGCGAGCAGTACGTC.

The V call is TRBV3-1 (or the pseudogene TRBV3-2), the J call TRBJ1-5; possible D gene TRBD1, 6 bases. Germline V gene lookup returns CDR1 LGHDT and CDR2 YNNKEL (reference sequence). The V and J ends lost 3 bases and 3 bases respectively, with 9 bases between them. The CDR3 consists of 14 residues. The CDR3 sequence is CASSHRGVNQPQHF. CDR3 bases: TGTGCCAGCAGCCACAGGGGAGTCAATCAGCCCCAGCATTTT.

This chain uses TRBV19 with TRBJ1-3; D gene unclear. CDR1 and CDR2 (germline): LNHDA, SQIVND (reference sequence). Between the trimmed V and J ends, which lost 8 bases and 3 bases, there was a span of 14 bases. The length of the CDR3 is 14 residues. CDR3 amino acids: CASAASVSGNTIYF. The CDR3 DNA is TGTGCCAGTGCGGCGTCGGTTAGTGGAAACACCATATATTTT.

The J gene is TRBJ2-7, the V gene TRBV7-9; D possibly corresponds to TRBD1 (6 bases). The CDR3 has 13 amino acids. Trimming removed 3 bases from V and 3 bases from J, with 9 bases in between. Per germline, CDR1 SEHNR and CDR2 FQNEAQ (reference sequence). The CDR3, as DNA: TGTGCCAGCAGCTTCCCGACAGGCTACGAGCAGTACTTC. This gives the protein CASSFPTGYEQYF.

The chain employs TRBV18 and TRBJ1-5; 11 bases fit TRBD1. The CDR3 runs to 16 residues. Germline V gene sequence: CDR1 KGHSH, CDR2 LQKENI. Trimming at V came to 4 bases and at J to 2 bases, leaving 4 bases not matched to a gene. The CDR3 DNA sequence: TGTGCCAGCTCACGGACAGGGGGCCGCGGCAATCAGCCCCAGCATTTT. It translates to CASSRTGGRGNQPQHF.

The genes are TRBV24-1 and TRBJ1-3; tentative D call: TRBD1 (6 bases). In germline, CDR1 is KGHDR, CDR2 SFDVKD. Trimming took off 5 bases at V and 1 base at J, with 23 bases between the two ends. This CDR3 is 19 amino acids long. The CDR3 region is CATSGRDKEKRRSGNTIYF. CDR3 DNA: TGTGCCACCAGTGGTCGGGACAAAGAAAAGAGGAGATCTGGAAACACCATATATTTT.

V gene TRBV19 combines with J gene TRBJ2-3, with D maybe TRBD1 (6 bases). V lost 7 bases to trimming and J lost 1 base, with 12 bases between them. Germline values: CDR1 LNHDA, CDR2 SQIVND (reference sequence). The CDR3 has 14 amino acids. The CDR3 nucleotides are TGTGCCAGTAACAGGGCGTGGGGCACAGATACGCAGTATTTT. Translation gives CASNRAWGTDTQYF. The full variable domain, with the rest looked up from reference TRBV19 and TRBJ2-3, is DGGITQSPKYLFRKEGQNVTLSCEQNLNHDAMYWYRQDPGQGLRLIYYSQIVNDFQKGDIAEGYSVSREKKESFPLTVTSAQKNPTAFYLCASNRAWGTDTQYFGPGTRLTVL.

The chain carries TRBV18 and TRBJ2-7; 11 bases are shared with TRBD1. The V segment lost 3 bases and the J segment 3 bases; nucleotides outside the gene matches: 4. There are 15 residues in the CDR3. CDR1 and CDR2 from the germline V gene are KGHSH and LQKENI. In nucleotides, the CDR3 is TGTGCCAGCTCACCCGGGACAGGGGGTTTCTACGAGCAGTACTTC. Encoded protein: CASSPGTGGFYEQYF.

This clone has a handful of counts. CDR3 region: CAGSGNNEKLFF. CDR3 coding DNA: TGTGCCGGATCAGGGAATAATGAAAAACTGTTTTTT. The rearrangement uses TRBV30 and TRBJ1-4, with a tentative D call TRBD1 (5 bases). Germline-derived CDR1 and CDR2 are GTSNPN and SVGIG (reference sequence). This CDR3 contains 12 residues. V gave up 8 bases and J gave up 4 bases, with 11 bases separating them. The variable domain in full, with the rest retrieved from reference TRBV30 and TRBJ1-4, is SQTIHQWPATLVQPVGSPLSLECTVEGTSNPNLYWYRQAAGRGLQLLFYSVGIGQISSEVPQNLSASRPQDRQFILSSKKLLLSDSGFYLCAGSGNNEKLFFGSGTQLSVL.

The chain employs TRBV18 and TRBJ2-7; D remains ambiguous. CDR1 and CDR2 (germline): KGHSH, LQKENI. This CDR3 spans 14 amino acids. Trimming stripped 1 base from V and 3 bases from J, with 10 bases between. DNA for the CDR3: TGTGCCAGCTCACCACTAGCCGGAAACTACGAGCAGTACTTC. The encoded protein is CASSPLAGNYEQYF.

This clone was observed once. V is TRBV30 and J is TRBJ2-5; 7 positions agree with TRBD2. The J segment lost 5 bases and the V segment lost 3 bases, leaving 3 bases of the junction unmatched. This CDR3 has 12 residues. Per the germline V gene, CDR1 is GTSNPN and CDR2 is SVGIG (reference sequence). CDR3 sequence reads: CAWSAGVETQYF. The CDR3 DNA follows: TGTGCCTGGAGCGCGGGAGTGGAGACCCAGTACTTC.

The chain combines TRBV27 with TRBJ2-2; D unresolved. CDR1 MNHEY and CDR2 SMNVEV come from the germline V gene (reference sequence). Between the trimmed V and J ends, which lost 8 bases and 6 bases, there was a span of 13 bases. This CDR3 spans 13 amino acids. The CDR3 DNA sequence: TGTGCCAGCCAGAGGAGCTCCTCCGGGGAGCTGTTTTTT. Translation: CASQRSSSGELFF.

The V call is TRBV19, the J call TRBJ1-5; D is uncertain. The CDR3 spans 12 residues. Germline V gene sequence: CDR1 LNHDA, CDR2 SQIVND (reference sequence). V was trimmed by 1 base and J by 5 bases, leaving 3 bases between them. The DNA for the CDR3 is TGTGCCAGTAGTATAGCTCATCAGCCCCAGCATTTT. It translates to CASSIAHQPQHF. Full variable domain (remainder filled in from reference TRBV19 and TRBJ1-5): DGGITQSPKYLFRKEGQNVTLSCEQNLNHDAMYWYRQDPGQGLRLIYYSQIVNDFQKGDIAEGYSVSREKKESFPLTVTSAQKNPTAFYLCASSIAHQPQHFGDGTRLSIL.

The genes are TRBV10-2 and TRBJ1-2; D might be TRBD1 (6 bases). V was trimmed by 10 bases and J by 1 base, leaving 7 bases between them. From germline, CDR1 is WSHSY and CDR2 SAAADI. CDR3 length: 11 residues. The chain's CDR3 is CATGVNYGYTF. The CDR3 DNA is TGCGCCACAGGGGTTAACTATGGCTACACCTTC.

This clone was observed many times. Additional DNA sequences in this sample encode the identical CDR3. This chain connects TRBV27 to TRBJ1-6; D not certain. The CDR3 contains 15 residues. The V and J ends lost 2 bases and 0 bases respectively, with 5 bases between them. Germline CDR1 reads MNHEY; CDR2 reads SMNVEV (reference sequence). The CDR3 DNA follows: TGTGCCAGCAGTTTAATGAGCTCCTATAATTCACCCCTCCACTTT. It yields the protein CASSLMSSYNSPLHF.

The chain links TRBV5-1 to TRBJ2-7; 7 bases fit TRBD2. Germline V CDR1 and CDR2: SGHRS, YFSETQ. The CDR3 spans 14 residues. Trimming took 2 bases from V and 0 from J; bases not matched to a gene: 2. The CDR3 bases are TGCGCCAGCAGCTTCGGGGGGAGCTCCTACGAGCAGTACTTC. Its translation is CASSFGGSSYEQYF. The variable domain in full, completed from reference TRBV5-1 and TRBJ2-7, reads KAGVTQTPRYLIKTRGQQVTLSCSPISGHRSVSWYQQTPGQGLQFLFEYFSETQRNKGNFPGRFSGRQFSNSRSEMNVSTLELGDSALYLCASSFGGSSYEQYFGPGTRLTVT.

The chain combines TRBV11-3 with TRBJ2-1; a weak D match, TRBD1 (6 bases). Germline V lookup: CDR1 SGHNT, CDR2 YENEEA. The V end lost 2 bases, the J end lost 7 bases, and 15 bases lay between the germline ends. The CDR3 loop spans 15 amino acids. CDR3 residues: CASSLQGIRGNEQFF. The DNA for the CDR3 is TGTGCCAGCAGCTTACAGGGAATTAGGGGGAATGAGCAGTTCTTC.

CDR3 in amino acids: CASSSKTGLHTEAFF. In DNA form, the CDR3 reads TGTGCCAGCAGCTCGAAGACAGGACTTCACACTGAAGCTTTCTTT. The V call is TRBV7-3, the J call TRBJ1-1; TRBD1 is a possible D gene (6 bases). The germline CDR1 and CDR2 sequences are SGHTA and FQGTGA. V was pared by 4 bases and J by 3 bases, with 15 bases between. The CDR3 contains 15 residues.

This chain links TRBV25-1 with TRBJ1-3; D is uncertain. CDR3 size: 14 residues. Looked up from germline, CDR1 is MGHDK and CDR2 is SYGVNS. V was shortened by 2 bases and J by 0 bases, with 5 bases between the two germline ends. In nucleotides, the CDR3 is TGTGCCAGCAGTGAACCCGGCTCTGGAAACACCATATATTTT. Translated, it gives CASSEPGSGNTIYF. Full variable domain (outside the CDR3, taken from reference TRBV25-1 and TRBJ1-3): EADIYQTPRYLVIGTGKKITLECSQTMGHDKMYWYQQDPGMELHLIHYSYGVNSTEKGDLSSESTVSRIRTEHFPLTLESARPSHTSQYLCASSEPGSGNTIYFGEGSWLTVV.

CDR3 protein: CASSPAGEKLFF. The CDR3 coding sequence is TGTGCCAGCTCACCAGCGGGGGAAAAACTGTTTTTT. The V gene is TRBV18, the J gene TRBJ1-4; D is uncertain. The germline V gene has CDR1 KGHSH and CDR2 LQKENI. Deletions cut 2 bases from V and 8 bases from J, with 6 bases between. CDR3 size: 12 residues. The full variable domain, its missing parts supplied by reference TRBV18 and TRBJ1-4, is NAGVMQNPRHLVRRRGQEARLRCSPMKGHSHVYWYRQLPEEGLKFMVYLQKENIIDESGMPKERFSAEFPKEGPSILRIQQVVRGDSAAYFCASSPAGEKLFFGSGTQLSVL.